This T cell receptor beta chain came from a study of cytomegalovirus exposure and HLA in healthy donors. General study results and limits: Among TCR beta chains of equal frequency, HLA-associated ones were more clonally expanded in a later analysis. In vitro testing confirmed a few CMV-associated chains as specific for CMV antigens. Most observed TCR sequences were rare, whereas some public TCRs were detected in many donors.

Worth noting for this clone: Its antigen is unidentified.

The PCR had 60 Vbeta and 13 Jbeta primers. TCRdb's copy holds only in-frame clones and misses some; the assay was immunoSEQ multiplex PCR. Of over 100,000 clones in the sample, 70% were seen once. The germline V and J ends were trimmed by 2 bases and 3 bases, with 16 bases remaining between them. Germline lookup yields CDR1 MNHNY and CDR2 SVGAGI (reference sequence). The CDR3 is 16 residues long. The receptor's source is a man aged 30 to 45 in good health and CMV-seropositive. The sequenced material came from PBMCs. The gene calls are TRBV6-6 and TRBJ1-1; possibly TRBD1 for D (6 bases). The CDR3 protein is CASSYPLQGPDTEAFF. DNA of the CDR3: TGTGCCAGCAGTTACCCCCTACAGGGACCGGACACTGAAGCTTTCTTT.